This TCR beta chain stems from a study of T-cell memory formation after mild COVID-19. 5'RACE primed at constant segments yielded TCR alpha and TCR beta cDNA libraries bearing sample barcodes and UMIs. TCRdb re-called the 5' RACE reads with MiXCR, one entry per CDR3 protein. The sample includes around 190,000 distinct CDR3 sequences, around a sixth of them seen just once. From germline, CDR1 is SGHRS and CDR2 YFSETQ. With 4 bases removed from V and 7 bases from J, the gap between germline ends came to 14 bases. CDR3 size: 13 residues. The TCR originated in a man between 18 and 35 years old who had mild COVID-19 (a few samples of this study predate the infection). Cell type and time point are not known. Sequencing was carried out using PBMCs or a T cell subset sorted from them (not recorded which). This chain connects TRBV5-1 to TRBJ1-2, with D unclear. DNA for the CDR3: TGCGCCAGCAGCCAAGAGGGTTTCGTTGGCTACACCTTC. This encodes CASSQEGFVGYTF. The full variable domain, rest sourced from reference TRBV5-1 and TRBJ1-2, is KAGVTQTPRYLIKTRGQQVTLSCSPISGHRSVSWYQQTPGQGLQFLFEYFSETQRNKGNFPGRFSGRQFSNSRSEMNVSTLELGDSALYLCASSQEGFVGYTFGSGTRLTVV.